This T cell receptor (beta chain) was identified in a study of blood T cell repertoires in COVID-19. The CDR3 length is 16 residues. Looked up from germline, CDR1 is SGHVS and CDR2 is FQNEAQ. V gave up 6 bases and J gave up 1 base; unmatched junction bases: 7. The data were produced by immunoSEQ multiplex PCR, yet TCRdb's version contains in-frame clones alone and is incomplete. This sample yields under 45,000 clones, of which around four fifths are seen a single time; roughly 5.7% belongs to the top ten. This clonotype was obtained from a man aged 50 to 60 with active COVID-19. The sample consisted of peripheral blood. The V and J genes are TRBV7-8 and TRBJ1-5, with TRBD1 matching over 9 bases. The CDR3 bases are TGTGCCAGCAGGCGACAGGGGGTGGGGAGCAATCAGCCCCAGCATTTT. It encodes CASRRQGVGSNQPQHF.